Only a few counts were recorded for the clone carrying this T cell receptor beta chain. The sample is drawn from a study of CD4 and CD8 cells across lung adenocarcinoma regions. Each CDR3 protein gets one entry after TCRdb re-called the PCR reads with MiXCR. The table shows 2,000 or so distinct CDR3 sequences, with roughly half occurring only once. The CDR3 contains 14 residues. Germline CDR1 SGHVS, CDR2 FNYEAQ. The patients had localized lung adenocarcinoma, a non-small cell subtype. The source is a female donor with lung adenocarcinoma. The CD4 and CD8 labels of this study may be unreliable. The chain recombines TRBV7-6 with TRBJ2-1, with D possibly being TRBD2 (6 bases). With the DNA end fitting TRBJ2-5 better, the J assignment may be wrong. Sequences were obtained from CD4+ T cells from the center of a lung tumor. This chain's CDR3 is CASSLQELGGSQYF. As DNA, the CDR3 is TGTGCCAGCAGCCTCCAAGAGCTCGGGGGTTCCCAGTACTTC.